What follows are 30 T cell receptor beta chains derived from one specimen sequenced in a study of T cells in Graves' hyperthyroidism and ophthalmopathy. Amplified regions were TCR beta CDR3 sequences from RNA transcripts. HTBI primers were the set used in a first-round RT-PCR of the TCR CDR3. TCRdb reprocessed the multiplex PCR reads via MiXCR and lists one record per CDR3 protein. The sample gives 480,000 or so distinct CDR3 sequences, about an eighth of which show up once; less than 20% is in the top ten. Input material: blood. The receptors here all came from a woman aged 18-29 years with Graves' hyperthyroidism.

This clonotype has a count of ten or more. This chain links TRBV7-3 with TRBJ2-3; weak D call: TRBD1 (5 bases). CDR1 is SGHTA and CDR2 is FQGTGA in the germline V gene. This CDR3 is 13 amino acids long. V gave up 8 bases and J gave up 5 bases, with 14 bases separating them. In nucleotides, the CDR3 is TGTGCCAGCTCAGGGAACATCCTAGATACGCAGTATTTT. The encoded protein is CASSGNILDTQYF.

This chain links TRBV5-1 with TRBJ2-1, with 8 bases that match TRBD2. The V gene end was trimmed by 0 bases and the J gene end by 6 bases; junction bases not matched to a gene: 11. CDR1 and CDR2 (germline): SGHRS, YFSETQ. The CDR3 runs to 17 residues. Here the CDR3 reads CASSLAGGLASGNEQFF. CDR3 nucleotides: TGCGCCAGCAGCTTGGCGGGAGGACTAGCAAGTGGCAATGAGCAGTTCTTC.

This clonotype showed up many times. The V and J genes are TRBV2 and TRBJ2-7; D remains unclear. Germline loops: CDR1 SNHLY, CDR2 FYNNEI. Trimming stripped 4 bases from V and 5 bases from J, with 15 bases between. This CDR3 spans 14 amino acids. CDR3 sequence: CASSVWLLTNEQYF. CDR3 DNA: TGTGCCAGCAGTGTCTGGCTATTAACGAACGAGCAGTACTTC.

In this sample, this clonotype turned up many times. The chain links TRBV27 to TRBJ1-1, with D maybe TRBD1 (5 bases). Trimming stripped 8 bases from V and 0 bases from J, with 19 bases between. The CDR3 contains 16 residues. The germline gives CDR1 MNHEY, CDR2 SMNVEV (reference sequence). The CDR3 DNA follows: TGTGCCAGCGGATACCTCCCAGGGCGTATGAACACTGAAGCTTTCTTT. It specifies CASGYLPGRMNTEAFF.

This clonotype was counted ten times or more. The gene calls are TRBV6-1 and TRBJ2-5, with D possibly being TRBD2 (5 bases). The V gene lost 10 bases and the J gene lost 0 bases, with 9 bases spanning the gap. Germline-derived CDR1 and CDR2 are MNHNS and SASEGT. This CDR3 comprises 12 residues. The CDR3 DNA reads TGTGCCATCGAGGGCTACCAAGAGACCCAGTACTTC. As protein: CAIEGYQETQYF.

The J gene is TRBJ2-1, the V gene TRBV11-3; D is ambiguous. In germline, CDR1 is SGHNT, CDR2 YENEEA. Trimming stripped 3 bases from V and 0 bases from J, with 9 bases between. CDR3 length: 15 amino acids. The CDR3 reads CASSLNSRSYNEQFF. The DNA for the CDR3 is TGTGCCAGCAGCTTGAACAGTCGCTCCTACAATGAGCAGTTCTTC.

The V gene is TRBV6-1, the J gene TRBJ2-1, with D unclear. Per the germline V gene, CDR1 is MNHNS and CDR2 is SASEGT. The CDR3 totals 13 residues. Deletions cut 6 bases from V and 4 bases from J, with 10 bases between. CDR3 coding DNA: TGTGCCAGCAGCCCTCGGGTTTACAATGAGCAGTTCTTC. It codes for CASSPRVYNEQFF.

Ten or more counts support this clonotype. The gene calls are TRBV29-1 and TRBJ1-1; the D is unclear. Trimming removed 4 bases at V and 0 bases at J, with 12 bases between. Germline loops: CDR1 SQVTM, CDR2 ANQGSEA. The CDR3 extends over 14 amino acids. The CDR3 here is CSVGRRLMNTEAFF. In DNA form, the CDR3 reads TGCAGCGTTGGCAGGCGATTAATGAACACTGAAGCTTTCTTT.

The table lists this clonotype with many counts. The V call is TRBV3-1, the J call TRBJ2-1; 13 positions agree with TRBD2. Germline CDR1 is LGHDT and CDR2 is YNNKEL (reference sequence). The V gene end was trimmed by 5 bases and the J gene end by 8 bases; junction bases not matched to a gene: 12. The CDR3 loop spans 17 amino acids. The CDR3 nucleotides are TGTGCCAGCAGCTCGGGATCGGGACTAGCGGGAAAGTATGAGCAGTTCTTC. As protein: CASSSGSGLAGKYEQFF.

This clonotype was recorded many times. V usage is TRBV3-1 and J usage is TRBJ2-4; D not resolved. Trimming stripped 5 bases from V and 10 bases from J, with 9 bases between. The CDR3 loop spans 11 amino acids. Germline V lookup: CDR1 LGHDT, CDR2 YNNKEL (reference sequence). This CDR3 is CASSVDRIQYF. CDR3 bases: TGTGCCAGCAGCGTAGACCGAATTCAGTACTTC.

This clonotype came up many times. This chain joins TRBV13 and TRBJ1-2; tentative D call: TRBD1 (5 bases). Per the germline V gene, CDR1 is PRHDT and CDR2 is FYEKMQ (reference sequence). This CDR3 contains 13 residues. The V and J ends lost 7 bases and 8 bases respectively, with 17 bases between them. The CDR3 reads CASKLQGQEGYTF. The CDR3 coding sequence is TGTGCCAGCAAACTCCAGGGTCAAGAGGGCTACACCTTC.

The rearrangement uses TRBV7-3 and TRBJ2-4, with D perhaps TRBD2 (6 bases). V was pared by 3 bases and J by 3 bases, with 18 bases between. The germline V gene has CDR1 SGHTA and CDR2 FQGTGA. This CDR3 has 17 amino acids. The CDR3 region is CASSFGTPAGGKNIQYF. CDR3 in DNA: TGTGCCAGCAGCTTCGGGACCCCCGCCGGGGGCAAAAACATTCAGTACTTC. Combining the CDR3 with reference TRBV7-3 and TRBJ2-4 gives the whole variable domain GAGVSQTPSNKVTEKGKYVELRCDPISGHTALYWYRQSLGQGPEFLIYFQGTGAADDSGLPNDRFFAVRPEGSVSTLKIQRTERGDSAVYLCASSFGTPAGGKNIQYFGAGTRLSVL.

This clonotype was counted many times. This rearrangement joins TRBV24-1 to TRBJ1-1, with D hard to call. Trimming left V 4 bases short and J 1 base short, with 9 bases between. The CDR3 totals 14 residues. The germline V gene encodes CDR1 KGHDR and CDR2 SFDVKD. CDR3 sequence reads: CATSDGGSNTEAFF. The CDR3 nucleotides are TGTGCCACCAGTGACGGAGGGTCGAACACTGAAGCTTTCTTT.

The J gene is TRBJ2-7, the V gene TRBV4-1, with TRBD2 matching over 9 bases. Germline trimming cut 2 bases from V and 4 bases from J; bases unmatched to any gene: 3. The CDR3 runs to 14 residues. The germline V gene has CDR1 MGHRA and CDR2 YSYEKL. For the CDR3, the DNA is TGCGCCAGCAGCCAACGCGGGAGGGTTTACGAGCAGTACTTC. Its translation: CASSQRGRVYEQYF.

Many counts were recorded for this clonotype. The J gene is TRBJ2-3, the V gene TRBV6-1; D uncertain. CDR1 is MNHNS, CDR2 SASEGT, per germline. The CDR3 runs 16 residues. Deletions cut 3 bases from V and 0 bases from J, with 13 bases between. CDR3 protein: CASSDRHSISTDTQYF. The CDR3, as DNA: TGTGCCAGCAGTGACCGACACAGCATTAGCACAGATACGCAGTATTTT.

The CDR3 spells CASAGQGSSGANVLTF. CDR3 coding DNA: TGCGCCAGCGCGGGACAGGGTTCCTCTGGGGCCAACGTCCTGACTTTC. The gene calls are TRBV10-2 and TRBJ2-6, with 9 bases fitting TRBD1. CDR1 is WSHSY and CDR2 is SAAADI in the germline V gene. The CDR3 loop spans 16 amino acids. The J segment lost 0 bases and the V segment lost 8 bases, leaving 5 bases of the junction unmatched.

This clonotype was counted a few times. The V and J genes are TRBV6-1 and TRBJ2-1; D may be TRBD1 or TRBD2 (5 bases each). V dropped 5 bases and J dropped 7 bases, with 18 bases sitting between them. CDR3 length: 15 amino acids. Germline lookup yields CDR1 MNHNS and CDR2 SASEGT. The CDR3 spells CASSYTGTQINEQFF. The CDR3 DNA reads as TGTGCCAGCAGTTACACCGGGACCCAGATAAATGAGCAGTTCTTC.

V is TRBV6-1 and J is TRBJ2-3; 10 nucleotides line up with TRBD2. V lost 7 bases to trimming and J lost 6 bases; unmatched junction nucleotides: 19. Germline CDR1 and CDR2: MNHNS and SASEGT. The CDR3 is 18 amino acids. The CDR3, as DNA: TGTGCCAGCACCCGCACAGGAGCGGGAGGGCCAGGAGCCGATACGCAGTATTTT. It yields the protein CASTRTGAGGPGADTQYF.

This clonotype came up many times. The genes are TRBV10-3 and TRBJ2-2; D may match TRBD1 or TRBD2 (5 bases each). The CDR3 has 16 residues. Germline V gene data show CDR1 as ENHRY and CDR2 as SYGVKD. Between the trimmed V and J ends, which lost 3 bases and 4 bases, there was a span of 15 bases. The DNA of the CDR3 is TGTGCCATCAGTGACGGGGCAGCGCCGATCACCGGGGAGCTGTTTTTT. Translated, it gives CAISDGAAPITGELFF.

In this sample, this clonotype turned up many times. The chain's CDR3 is CASSILLASDNEQFF. The CDR3 nucleotides are TGTGCCAGTAGTATTCTGCTAGCTAGCGACAATGAGCAGTTCTTC. The genes are TRBV19 and TRBJ2-1; a possible D gene is TRBD2 (6 bases). The V end lost 3 bases, the J end lost 5 bases, and 14 bases lay between the germline ends. Germline loops: CDR1 LNHDA, CDR2 SQIVND (reference sequence). The CDR3 runs to 15 residues.

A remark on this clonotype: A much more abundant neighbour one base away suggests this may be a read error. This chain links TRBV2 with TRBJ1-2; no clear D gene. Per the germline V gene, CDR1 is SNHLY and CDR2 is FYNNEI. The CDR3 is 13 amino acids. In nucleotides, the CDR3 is TGTGCCGGCAGTGAATGGGCGAACTATGGCTACACCTTC. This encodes CAGSEWANYGYTF.

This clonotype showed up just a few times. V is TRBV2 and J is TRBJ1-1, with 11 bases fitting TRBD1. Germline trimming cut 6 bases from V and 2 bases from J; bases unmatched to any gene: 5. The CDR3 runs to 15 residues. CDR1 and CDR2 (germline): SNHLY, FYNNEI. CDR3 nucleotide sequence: TGTGCCAGCAGAGGGGGGACAGGGGGTAACACTGAAGCTTTCTTT. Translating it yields CASRGGTGGNTEAFF.

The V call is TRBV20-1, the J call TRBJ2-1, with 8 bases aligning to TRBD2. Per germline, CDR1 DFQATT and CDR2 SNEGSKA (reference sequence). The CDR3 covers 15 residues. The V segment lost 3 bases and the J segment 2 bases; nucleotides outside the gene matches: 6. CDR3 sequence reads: CSASHPGLAYNEQFF. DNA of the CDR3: TGCAGTGCTAGTCACCCGGGACTAGCCTACAATGAGCAGTTCTTC.

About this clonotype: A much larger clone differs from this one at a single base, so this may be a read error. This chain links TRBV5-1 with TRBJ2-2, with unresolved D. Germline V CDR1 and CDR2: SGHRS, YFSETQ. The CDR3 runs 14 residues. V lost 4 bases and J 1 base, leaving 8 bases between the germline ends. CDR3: CASSIRRNTGELFF. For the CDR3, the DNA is TGCGCCAGCAGCATCAGACGGAACACCGGGGAGCTGTTTTTT.

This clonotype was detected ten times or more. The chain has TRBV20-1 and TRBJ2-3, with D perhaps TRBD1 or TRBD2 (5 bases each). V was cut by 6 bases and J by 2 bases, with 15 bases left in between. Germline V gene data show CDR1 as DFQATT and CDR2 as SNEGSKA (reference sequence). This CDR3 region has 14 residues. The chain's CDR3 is CSAPPQGATDTQYF. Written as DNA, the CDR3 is TGCAGTGCCCCCCCCCAGGGAGCCACAGATACGCAGTATTTT.

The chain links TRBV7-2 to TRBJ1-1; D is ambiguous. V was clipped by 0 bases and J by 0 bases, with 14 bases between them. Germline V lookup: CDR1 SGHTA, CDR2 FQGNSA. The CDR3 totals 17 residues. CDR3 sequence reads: CASSLARGPGVNTEAFF. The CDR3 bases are TGTGCCAGCAGCTTAGCTAGAGGACCTGGGGTGAACACTGAAGCTTTCTTT.

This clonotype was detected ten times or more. As DNA, the CDR3 is TGTGCCAGCAGCTCAAACTCGCGGGGGGAGACCCAGTACTTC. Residues: CASSSNSRGETQYF. V gene TRBV7-9 combines with J gene TRBJ2-5; TRBD2 matches 7 bases. The CDR3 has 14 amino acids. V shed 4 bases and J 5 bases; nucleotides not matched to a gene: 7. Per the germline V gene, CDR1 is SEHNR and CDR2 is FQNEAQ (reference sequence).

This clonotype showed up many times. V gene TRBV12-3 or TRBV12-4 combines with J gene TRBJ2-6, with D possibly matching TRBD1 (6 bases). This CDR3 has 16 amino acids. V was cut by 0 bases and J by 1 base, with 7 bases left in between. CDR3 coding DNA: TGTGCCAGCAGTTTAGCAACAGGGTCTGGGGCCAACGTCCTGACTTTC. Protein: CASSLATGSGANVLTF.

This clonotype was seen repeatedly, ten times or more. The CDR3 loop is CSARPGTYEQYF. DNA of the CDR3: TGCAGTGCTAGACCCGGGACCTACGAGCAGTACTTC. J is TRBJ2-7 and V is TRBV20-1; weak D call: TRBD2 (5 bases). This CDR3 has 12 amino acids. Germline-derived CDR1 and CDR2 are DFQATT and SNEGSKA (reference sequence). V dropped 2 bases and J dropped 2 bases, with 7 bases sitting between them.

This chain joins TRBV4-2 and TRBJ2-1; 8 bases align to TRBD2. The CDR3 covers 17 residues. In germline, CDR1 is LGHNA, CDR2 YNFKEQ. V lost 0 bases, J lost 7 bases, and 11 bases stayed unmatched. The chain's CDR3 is CASSQEWAVAGINEQFF. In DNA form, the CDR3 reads TGTGCCAGCAGCCAAGAGTGGGCGGTAGCGGGAATAAATGAGCAGTTCTTC.